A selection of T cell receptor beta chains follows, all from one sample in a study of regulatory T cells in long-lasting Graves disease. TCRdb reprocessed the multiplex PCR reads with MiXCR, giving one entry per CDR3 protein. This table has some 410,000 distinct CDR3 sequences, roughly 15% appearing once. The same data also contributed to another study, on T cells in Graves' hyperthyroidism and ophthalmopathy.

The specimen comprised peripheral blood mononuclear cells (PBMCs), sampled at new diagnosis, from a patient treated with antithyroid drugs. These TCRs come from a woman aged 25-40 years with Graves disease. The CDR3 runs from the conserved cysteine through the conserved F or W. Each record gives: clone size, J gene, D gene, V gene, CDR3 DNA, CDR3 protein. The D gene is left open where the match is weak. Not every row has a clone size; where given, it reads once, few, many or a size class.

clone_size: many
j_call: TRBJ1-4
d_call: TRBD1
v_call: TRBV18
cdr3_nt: TGTGCCAGCTCACCCAACATCGGGACAGGGGCGCGAAAACTGTTTTTT
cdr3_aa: CASSPNIGTGARKLFF

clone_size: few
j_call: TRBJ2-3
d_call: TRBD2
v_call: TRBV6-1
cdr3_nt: TGTGCCAGCAGCCTTTCGCCACTTGGACTAGCGGGAGATACAGATACGCAGTATTTT
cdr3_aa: CASSLSPLGLAGDTDTQYF

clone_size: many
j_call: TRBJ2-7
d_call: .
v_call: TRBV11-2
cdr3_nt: TGTGCCAGCAGCTTAGCCGGCCATACCTACGAGCAGTACTTC
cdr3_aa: CASSLAGHTYEQYF

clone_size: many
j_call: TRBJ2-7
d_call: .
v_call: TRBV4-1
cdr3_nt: TGCGCCAGCAGCCACCTTAGACCCTCCTCTTCCTACGAGCAGTACTTC
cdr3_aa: CASSHLRPSSSYEQYF

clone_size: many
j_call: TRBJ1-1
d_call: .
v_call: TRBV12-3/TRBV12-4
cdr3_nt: TGTGCCAGCAGTTTAGTGTCCGCCGAAGCTTTCTTT
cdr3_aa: CASSLVSAEAFF

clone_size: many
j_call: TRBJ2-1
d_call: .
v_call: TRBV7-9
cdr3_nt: TGTGCCAGCAGCCACGGATATGAGCAGTTCTTC
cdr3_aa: CASSHGYEQFF

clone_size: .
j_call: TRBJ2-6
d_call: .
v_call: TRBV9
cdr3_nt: TGTGCCAGCAGCGTCGCTGGGGCCAACGTCCTGACTTTC
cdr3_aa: CASSVAGANVLTF

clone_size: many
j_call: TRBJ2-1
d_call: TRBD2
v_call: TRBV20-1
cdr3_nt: TGCAGTGCTAGGGCAGGACTAGCGGATCACTACAATGAGCAGTTCTTC
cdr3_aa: CSARAGLADHYNEQFF

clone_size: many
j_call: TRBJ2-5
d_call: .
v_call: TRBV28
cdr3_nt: TGTGCCAGCCGAAAGGCATCAGGCTTCGGATCCCAAGAGACCCAGTACTTC
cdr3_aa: CASRKASGFGSQETQYF

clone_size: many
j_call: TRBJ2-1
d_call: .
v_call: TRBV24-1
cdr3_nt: TGTGCCACCAGTGACCCGGAACCTGAGGTCAATGAGCAGTTCTTC
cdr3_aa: CATSDPEPEVNEQFF

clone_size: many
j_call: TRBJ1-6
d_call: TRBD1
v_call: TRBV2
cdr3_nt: TGTGCCAGCAAAGACAGGGGAAATAATTCACCCCTCCACTTT
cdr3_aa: CASKDRGNNSPLHF

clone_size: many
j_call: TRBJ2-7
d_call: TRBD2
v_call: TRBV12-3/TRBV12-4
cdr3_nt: TGTGCCAGCAGCCGACGGGGGGTCTACGAGCAGTACTTC
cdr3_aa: CASSRRGVYEQYF

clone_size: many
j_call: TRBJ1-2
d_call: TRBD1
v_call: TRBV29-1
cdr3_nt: TGCAGCGATGACAGGGGGGGTAGCTATGGCTACACCTTC
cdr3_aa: CSDDRGGSYGYTF

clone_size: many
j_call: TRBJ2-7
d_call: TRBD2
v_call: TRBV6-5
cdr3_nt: TGTGCCAGCAGTTACCAGCGGGACTCCTCCTACGAGCAGTACTTC
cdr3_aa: CASSYQRDSSYEQYF

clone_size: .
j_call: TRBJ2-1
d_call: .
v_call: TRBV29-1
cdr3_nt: TGCAGCGTTGGGGGTCGTGGGTACAATGAGCAGTTCTTC
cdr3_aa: CSVGGRGYNEQFF

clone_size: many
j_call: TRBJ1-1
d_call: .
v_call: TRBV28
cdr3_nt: TGTGCCAGCAGTTCCCCTCCTTTCGAAGCTTTCTTT
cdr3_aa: CASSSPPFEAFF

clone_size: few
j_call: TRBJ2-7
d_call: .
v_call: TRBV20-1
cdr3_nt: TGCAGTGCCCGCCACTCGAGAGACGTTACCTACGAGCAGTACTTC
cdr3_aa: CSARHSRDVTYEQYF

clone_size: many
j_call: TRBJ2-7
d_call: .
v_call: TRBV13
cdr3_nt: TGTGCCAGCAGCTTAAGGGGATACTCCTACGAGCAGTACTTC
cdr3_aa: CASSLRGYSYEQYF

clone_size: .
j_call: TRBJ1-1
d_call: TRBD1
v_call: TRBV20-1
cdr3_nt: TGCAGTGCTTTCTCTCCGGACAGGGGAACTGAAGCTTTCTTT
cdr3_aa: CSAFSPDRGTEAFF

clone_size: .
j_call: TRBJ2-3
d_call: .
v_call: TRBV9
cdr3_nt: TGTGCCAGCTCCACCCCACCTCGGGACCGACGCACAGATACGCAGTATTTT
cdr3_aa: CASSTPPRDRRTDTQYF

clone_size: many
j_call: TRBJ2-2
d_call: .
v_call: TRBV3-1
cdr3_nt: TGTGCCAGCAGCCAAATGGACGGGGAGCTGTTTTTT
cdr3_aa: CASSQMDGELFF

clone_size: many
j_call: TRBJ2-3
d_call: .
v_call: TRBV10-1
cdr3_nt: TGCGCCAGCAGTGAGTCACAGGGCCTCACAGATACGCAGTATTTT
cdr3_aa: CASSESQGLTDTQYF

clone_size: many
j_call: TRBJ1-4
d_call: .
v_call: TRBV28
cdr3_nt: TGTGCCAGCAGTTTACTTAGAGCGCATGAAAAACTGTTTTTT
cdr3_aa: CASSLLRAHEKLFF

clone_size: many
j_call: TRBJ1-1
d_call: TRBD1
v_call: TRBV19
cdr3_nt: TGTGCCAGTGGCCGGGACAGTTCTGAAGCTTTCTTT
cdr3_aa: CASGRDSSEAFF